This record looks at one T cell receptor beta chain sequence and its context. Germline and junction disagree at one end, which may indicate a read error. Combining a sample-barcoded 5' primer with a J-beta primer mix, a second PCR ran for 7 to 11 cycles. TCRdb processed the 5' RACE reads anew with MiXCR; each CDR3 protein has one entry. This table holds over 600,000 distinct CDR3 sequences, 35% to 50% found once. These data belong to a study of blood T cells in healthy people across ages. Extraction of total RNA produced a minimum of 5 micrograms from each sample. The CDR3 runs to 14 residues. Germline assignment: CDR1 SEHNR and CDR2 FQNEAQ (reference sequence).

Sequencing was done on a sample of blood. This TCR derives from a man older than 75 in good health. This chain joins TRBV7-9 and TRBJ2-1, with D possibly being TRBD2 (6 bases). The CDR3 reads CAGSVDWGGDEQFF. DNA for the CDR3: TGTGCCGGCAGCGTAGATTGGGGAGGCGATGAGCAGTTCTTC. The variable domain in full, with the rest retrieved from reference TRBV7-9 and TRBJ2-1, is DTGVSQNPRHKITKRGQNVTFRCDPISEHNRLYWYRQTLGQGPEFLTYFQNEAQLEKSRLLSDRFSAERPKGSFSTLEIQRTEQGDSAMYLCAGSVDWGGDEQFFGPGTRLTVL.